This T cell receptor (beta chain) came from a study of OX40 agonist ivuxolimab in advanced cancers. CDR3 length: 15 amino acids. Germline assignment: CDR1 MGHDK and CDR2 SYGVNS. V dropped 1 base and J dropped 7 bases, with 11 bases sitting between them. Some clones are missing from TCRdb's copy, which holds only in-frame ones; the method was immunoSEQ multiplex PCR. The sample lists 30,000 to 40,000 clones; approximately 80% were seen once. The receptor comes from an adult with an advanced solid tumor such as melanoma, head and neck, liver or kidney cancer. This chain links TRBV25-1 with TRBJ1-6; a weak D match, TRBD1 (5 bases). The specimen was CD4+ or CD8+ T cells sorted from blood, collected in a trial of the OX40 agonist ivuxolimab. The CDR3 region has the DNA TGTGCCAGCAGTGAATCAAGGGGTCGAAATTCACCCCTCCACTTT. Amino acid sequence: CASSESRGRNSPLHF.